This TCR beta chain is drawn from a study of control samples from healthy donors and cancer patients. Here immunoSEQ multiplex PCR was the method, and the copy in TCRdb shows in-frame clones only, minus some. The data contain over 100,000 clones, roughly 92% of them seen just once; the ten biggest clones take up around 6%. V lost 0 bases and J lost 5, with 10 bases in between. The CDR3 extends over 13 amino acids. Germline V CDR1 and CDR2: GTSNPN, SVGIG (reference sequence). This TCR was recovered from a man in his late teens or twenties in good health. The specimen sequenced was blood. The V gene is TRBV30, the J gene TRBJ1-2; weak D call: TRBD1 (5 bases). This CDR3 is CAWSVGRDYGYTF. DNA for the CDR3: TGTGCCTGGAGTGTAGGCAGGGATTATGGCTACACCTTC.